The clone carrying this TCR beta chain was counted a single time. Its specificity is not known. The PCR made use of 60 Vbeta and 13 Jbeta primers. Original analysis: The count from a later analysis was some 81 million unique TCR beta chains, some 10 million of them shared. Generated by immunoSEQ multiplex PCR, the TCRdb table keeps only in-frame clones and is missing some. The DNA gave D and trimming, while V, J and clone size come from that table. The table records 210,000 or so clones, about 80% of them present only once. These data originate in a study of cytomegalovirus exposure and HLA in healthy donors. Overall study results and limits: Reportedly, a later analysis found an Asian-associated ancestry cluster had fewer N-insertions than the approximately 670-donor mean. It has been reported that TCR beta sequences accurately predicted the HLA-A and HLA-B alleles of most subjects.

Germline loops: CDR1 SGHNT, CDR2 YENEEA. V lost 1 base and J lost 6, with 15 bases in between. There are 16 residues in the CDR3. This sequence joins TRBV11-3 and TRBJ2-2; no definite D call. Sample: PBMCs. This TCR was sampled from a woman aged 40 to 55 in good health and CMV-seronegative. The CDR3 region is CASSLGVTPLAGELFF. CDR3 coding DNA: TGTGCCAGCAGCTTAGGGGTGACTCCCCTCGCCGGGGAGCTGTTTTTT.